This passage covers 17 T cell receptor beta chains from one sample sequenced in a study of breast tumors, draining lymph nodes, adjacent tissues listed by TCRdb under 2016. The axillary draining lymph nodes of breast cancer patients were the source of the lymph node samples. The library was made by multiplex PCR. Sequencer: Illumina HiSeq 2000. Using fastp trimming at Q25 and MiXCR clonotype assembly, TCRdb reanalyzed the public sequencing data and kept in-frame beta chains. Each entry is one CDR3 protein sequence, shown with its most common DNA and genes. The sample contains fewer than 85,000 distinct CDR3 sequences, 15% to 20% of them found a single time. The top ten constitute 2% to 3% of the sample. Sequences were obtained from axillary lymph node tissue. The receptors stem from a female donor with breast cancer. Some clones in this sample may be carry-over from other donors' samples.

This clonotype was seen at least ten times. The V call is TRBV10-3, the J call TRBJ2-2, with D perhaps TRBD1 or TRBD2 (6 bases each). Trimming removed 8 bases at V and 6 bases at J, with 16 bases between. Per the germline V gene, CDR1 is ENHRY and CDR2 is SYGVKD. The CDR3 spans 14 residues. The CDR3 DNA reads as TGTGCCATCGGCCTCGGGGGCGGGTCCGGGGAGCTGTTTTTT. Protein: CAIGLGGGSGELFF.

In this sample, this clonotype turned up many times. The CDR3 DNA reads TGTGCCAGCAGTAAATTTAAGCAGTTCTTC. This translates into CASSKFKQFF. This chain connects TRBV12-3 or TRBV12-4 to TRBJ2-1, with D uncertain. V was pared by 5 bases and J by 11 bases, with 7 bases between. The CDR3 is made up of 10 amino acids.

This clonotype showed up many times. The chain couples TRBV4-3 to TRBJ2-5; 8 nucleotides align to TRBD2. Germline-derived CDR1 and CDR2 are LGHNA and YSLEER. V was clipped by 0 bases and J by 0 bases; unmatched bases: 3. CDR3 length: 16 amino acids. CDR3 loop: CASSQDASGYQETQYF. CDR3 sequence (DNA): TGCGCCAGCAGCCAAGATGCTAGCGGGTACCAAGAGACCCAGTACTTC.

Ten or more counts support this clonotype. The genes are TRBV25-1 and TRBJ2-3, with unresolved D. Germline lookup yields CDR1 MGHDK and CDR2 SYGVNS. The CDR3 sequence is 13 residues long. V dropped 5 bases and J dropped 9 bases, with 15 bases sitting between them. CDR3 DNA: TGTGCCAGCAGTACCCCCGGCTTCGACACGCAGTATTTT. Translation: CASSTPGFDTQYF.

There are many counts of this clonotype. The CDR3 reads CATRAGREDTQYF. In DNA, the CDR3 is TGTGCCACCAGAGCCGGCCGCGAAGATACGCAGTATTTT. This rearrangement joins TRBV15 to TRBJ2-3; D call uncertain. CDR1 and CDR2 (germline): LNHNV, YYDKDF (reference sequence). V was cut by 6 bases and J by 5 bases, with 12 bases left in between. This CDR3 is built from 13 residues. The complete variable domain, with remaining parts taken from reference TRBV15 and TRBJ2-3, reads DAMVIQNPRYQVTQFGKPVTLSCSQTLNHNVMYWYQQKSSQAPKLLFHYYDKDFNNEADTPDNFQSRRPNTSFCFLDIRSPGLGDTAMYLCATRAGREDTQYFGPGTRLTVL.

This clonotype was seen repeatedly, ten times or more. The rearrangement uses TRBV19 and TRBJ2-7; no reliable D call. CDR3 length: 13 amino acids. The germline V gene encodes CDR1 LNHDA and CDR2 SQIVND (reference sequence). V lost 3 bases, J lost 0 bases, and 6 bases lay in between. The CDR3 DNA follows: TGTGCCAGTAGTATTGGTCACTCCTACGAGCAGTACTTC. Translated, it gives CASSIGHSYEQYF.

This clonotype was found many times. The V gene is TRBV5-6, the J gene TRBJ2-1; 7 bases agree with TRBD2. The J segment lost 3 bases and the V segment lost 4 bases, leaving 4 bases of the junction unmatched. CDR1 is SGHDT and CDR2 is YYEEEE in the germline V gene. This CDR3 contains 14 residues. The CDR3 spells CASSQRGIYNEQFF. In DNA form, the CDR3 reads TGTGCCAGCAGCCAGCGGGGTATCTACAATGAGCAGTTCTTC. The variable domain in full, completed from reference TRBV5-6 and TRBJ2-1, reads DAGVTQSPTHLIKTRGQQVTLRCSPKSGHDTVSWYQQALGQGPQFIFQYYEEEERQRGNFPDRFSGHQFPNYSSELNVNALLLGDSALYLCASSQRGIYNEQFFGPGTRLTVL.

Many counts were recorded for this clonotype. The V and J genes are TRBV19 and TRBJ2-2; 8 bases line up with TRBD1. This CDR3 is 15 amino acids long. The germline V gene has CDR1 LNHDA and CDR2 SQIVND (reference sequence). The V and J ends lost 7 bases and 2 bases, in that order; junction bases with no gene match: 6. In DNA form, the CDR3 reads TGTGCCAGTACCGAGACAGGGGCTAACACCGGGGAGCTGTTTTTT. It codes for CASTETGANTGELFF.

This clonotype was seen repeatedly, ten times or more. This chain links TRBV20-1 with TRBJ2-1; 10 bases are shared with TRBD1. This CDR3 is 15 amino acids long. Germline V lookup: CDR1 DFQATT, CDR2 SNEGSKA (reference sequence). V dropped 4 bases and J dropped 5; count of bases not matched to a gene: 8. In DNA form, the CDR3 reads TGCAGTGCTACGCTAGGGACAGGGGTGAACAATGAGCAGTTCTTC. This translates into CSATLGTGVNNEQFF.

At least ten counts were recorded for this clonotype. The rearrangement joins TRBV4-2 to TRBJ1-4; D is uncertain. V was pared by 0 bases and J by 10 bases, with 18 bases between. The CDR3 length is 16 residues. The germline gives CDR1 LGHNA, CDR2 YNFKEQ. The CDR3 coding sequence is TGTGCCAGCAGCCAAGAGGCCTGGGGAGGGTTGGGAAAACTGTTTTTT. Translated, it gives CASSQEAWGGLGKLFF.

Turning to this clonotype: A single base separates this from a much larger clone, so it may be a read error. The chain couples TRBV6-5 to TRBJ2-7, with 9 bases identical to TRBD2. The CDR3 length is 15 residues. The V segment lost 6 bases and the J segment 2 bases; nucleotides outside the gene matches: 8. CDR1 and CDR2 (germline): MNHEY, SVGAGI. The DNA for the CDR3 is TGTGCCAGCAGGTGGGGGCGGGAGGGGGCCTACGAGCAGTACTTC. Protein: CASRWGREGAYEQYF.

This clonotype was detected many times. The CDR3 is CSVVGGRANEKLFF. CDR3 nucleotide sequence: TGCAGCGTTGTGGGTGGGAGAGCTAATGAAAAACTGTTTTTT. V usage is TRBV29-1 and J usage is TRBJ1-4; no clear D gene. Trimming stripped 4 bases from V and 3 bases from J, with 12 bases between. Germline V gene data show CDR1 as SQVTM and CDR2 as ANQGSEA. The CDR3 has 14 residues.

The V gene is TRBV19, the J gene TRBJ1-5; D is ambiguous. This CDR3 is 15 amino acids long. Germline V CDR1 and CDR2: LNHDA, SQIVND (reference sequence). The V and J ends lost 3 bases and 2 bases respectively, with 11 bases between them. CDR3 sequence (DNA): TGTGCCAGTAGTATGGTCTATATGGGCAATCAGCCCCAGCATTTT. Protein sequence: CASSMVYMGNQPQHF.

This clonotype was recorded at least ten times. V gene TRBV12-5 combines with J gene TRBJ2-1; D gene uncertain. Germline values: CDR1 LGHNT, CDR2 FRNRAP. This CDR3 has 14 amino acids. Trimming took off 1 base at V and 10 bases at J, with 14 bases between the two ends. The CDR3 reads CASGLAPLGYEQFF. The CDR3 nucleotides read TGTGCTAGTGGTTTGGCCCCCCTGGGATACGAGCAGTTCTTC.

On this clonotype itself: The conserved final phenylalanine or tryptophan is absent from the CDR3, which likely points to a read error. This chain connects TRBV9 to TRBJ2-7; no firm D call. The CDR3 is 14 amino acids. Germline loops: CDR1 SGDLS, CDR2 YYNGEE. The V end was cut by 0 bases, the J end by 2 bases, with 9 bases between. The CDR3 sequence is CASSVATTPYEQYL. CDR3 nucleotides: TGTGCCAGCAGCGTAGCAACTACGCCCTACGAGCAGTACCTC.

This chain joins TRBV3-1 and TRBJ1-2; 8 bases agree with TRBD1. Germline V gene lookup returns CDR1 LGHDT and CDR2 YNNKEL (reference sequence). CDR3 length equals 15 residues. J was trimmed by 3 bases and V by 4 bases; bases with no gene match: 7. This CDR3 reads CASSLLGQAHYGYTF. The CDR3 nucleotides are TGTGCCAGCAGCCTACTGGGACAGGCTCACTATGGCTACACCTTC.

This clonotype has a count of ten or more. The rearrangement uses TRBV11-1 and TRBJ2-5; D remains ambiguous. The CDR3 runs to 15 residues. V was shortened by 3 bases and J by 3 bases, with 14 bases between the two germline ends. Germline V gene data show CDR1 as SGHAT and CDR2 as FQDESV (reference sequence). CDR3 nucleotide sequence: TGTGCCAGCAGCTTTGACGGGCCCCTCGAAGAGACCCAGTACTTC. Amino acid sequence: CASSFDGPLEETQYF.